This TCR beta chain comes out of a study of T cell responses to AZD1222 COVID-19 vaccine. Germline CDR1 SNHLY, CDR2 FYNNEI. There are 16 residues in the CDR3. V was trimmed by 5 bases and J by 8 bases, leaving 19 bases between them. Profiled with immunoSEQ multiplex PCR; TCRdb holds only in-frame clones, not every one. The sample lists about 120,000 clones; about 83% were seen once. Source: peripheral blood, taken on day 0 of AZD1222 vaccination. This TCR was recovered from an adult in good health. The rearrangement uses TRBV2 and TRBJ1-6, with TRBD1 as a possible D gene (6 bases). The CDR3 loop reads CASSFRGRGADSPLHF. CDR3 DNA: TGTGCCAGCAGTTTTCGGGGTAGGGGGGCGGATTCACCCCTCCACTTT.